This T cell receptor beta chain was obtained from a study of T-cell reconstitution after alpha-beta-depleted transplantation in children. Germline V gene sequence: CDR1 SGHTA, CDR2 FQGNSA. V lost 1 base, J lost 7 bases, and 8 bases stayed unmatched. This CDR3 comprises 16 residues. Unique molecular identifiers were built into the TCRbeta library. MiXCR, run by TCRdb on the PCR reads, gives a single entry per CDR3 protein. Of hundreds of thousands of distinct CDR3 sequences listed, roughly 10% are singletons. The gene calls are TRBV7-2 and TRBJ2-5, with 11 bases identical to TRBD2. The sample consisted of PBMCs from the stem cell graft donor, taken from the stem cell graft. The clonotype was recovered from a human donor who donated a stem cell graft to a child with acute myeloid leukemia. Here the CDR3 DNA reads TGTGCCAGCAGCTTAGAGGGGCTAGCGGGAGGTGTGACCCAGTACTTC. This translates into CASSLEGLAGGVTQYF.